These 27 T cell receptor beta chains originate from one sample sequenced in a study of cytomegalovirus exposure and HLA in healthy donors. The primer mix had 60 Vbeta and 13 Jbeta primers. Using immunoSEQ multiplex PCR, the repertoire was profiled, and TCRdb retains in-frame clones only, with some absent. The sample yields 64,000 or so clones, 70% seen once. Sequences were obtained from PBMCs. The receptors shown here come from a woman between 45 and 60 years old in good health and CMV-seropositive.

The V gene is TRBV6-5, the J gene TRBJ2-1, with TRBD1 identical over 7 bases. The CDR3 extends over 16 amino acids. Germline V gene sequence: CDR1 MNHEY, CDR2 SVGAGI. V was pared by 4 bases and J by 2 bases, with 8 bases of the junction left unmatched. The CDR3 bases are TGTGCCAGCAGTTCCCCGACAGGGTCAACCTACAATGAGCAGTTCTTC. Amino acids: CASSSPTGSTYNEQFF.

Comments on this clone: The sample holds other DNA sequences that translate to the same CDR3. The chain has TRBV6-6 and TRBJ2-7, with D perhaps TRBD2 (5 bases). Trimming left V 0 bases short and J 7 bases short, with 16 bases between. This CDR3 comprises 15 residues. The germline CDR1 and CDR2 sequences are MNHNY and SVGAGI (reference sequence). Written as DNA, the CDR3 is TGTGCCAGCAGTTACTCTACGGGGAGTCTACGGGAGCAGTACTTC. Encoded protein: CASSYSTGSLREQYF.

V is TRBV2 and J is TRBJ2-3; weak D call: TRBD1 (6 bases). Germline CDR1 is SNHLY and CDR2 is FYNNEI. Trimming left V 5 bases short and J 14 bases short, with 20 bases between. This CDR3 has 13 amino acids. The DNA of the CDR3 is TGTGCCAGCAGTCCCGGGACACAACCCAGGGCGTATTTT. Encoded protein: CASSPGTQPRAYF.

This clone has a single count. The chain employs TRBV28 and TRBJ1-4; 7 nucleotides align to TRBD1. The CDR3 sequence is 14 residues long. CDR1 and CDR2 from the germline V gene are MDHEN and SYDVKM. The V gene end was trimmed by 6 bases and the J gene end by 6 bases; junction bases not matched to a gene: 7. The CDR3 bases are TGTGCCAGCAGACGCCCGACAGGGTATGAAAAACTGTTTTTT. Translated, it gives CASRRPTGYEKLFF.

This clone appeared a few times. The chain has TRBV10-3 and TRBJ2-7, with D tentatively TRBD1 (5 bases). Per germline, CDR1 ENHRY and CDR2 SYGVKD. The CDR3 contains 13 residues. The V end was cut by 9 bases, the J end by 2 bases, with 14 bases between. CDR3 sequence: CAIRHRLTYEQYF. The CDR3 nucleotides read TGTGCCATTCGACACAGGTTAACCTACGAGCAGTACTTC.

The chain uses TRBV7-2 and TRBJ2-3; 7 nucleotides align to TRBD2. Trimming took 8 bases from V and 4 from J; bases not matched to a gene: 6. Per the germline V gene, CDR1 is SGHTA and CDR2 is FQGNSA. The CDR3 consists of 13 residues. The CDR3 sequence is CASAIAGPDTQYF. DNA for the CDR3: TGTGCCAGCGCTATAGCGGGCCCAGATACGCAGTATTTT.

The CDR3 DNA reads as TGTGCCAGCAGCGCTATAGCGGGAGGCCTAGATACGCAGTATTTT. As protein: CASSAIAGGLDTQYF. The chain uses TRBV9 and TRBJ2-3, with 10 bases that match TRBD2. Trimming cost V 3 bases and J 5 bases; bases outside gene matches: 6. CDR3 length equals 15 residues. The V gene's germline CDR1 is SGDLS and CDR2 YYNGEE.

This clone was seen more than once but under ten times. The chain uses TRBV19 and TRBJ1-5; no definite D call. Trimming shortened V by 6 bases and J by 2 bases, and 11 bases separated the two germline ends. CDR3 size: 14 residues. The germline CDR1 and CDR2 sequences are LNHDA and SQIVND (reference sequence). The CDR3 DNA reads TGTGCCAGTAGGGAGGGTTCGGGCAATCAGCCCCAGCATTTT. It specifies CASREGSGNQPQHF.

The chain carries TRBV2 and TRBJ1-1; D ambiguous. Per germline, CDR1 SNHLY and CDR2 FYNNEI. Trimming pared 6 bases from V and 4 bases from J, leaving 6 bases between. This CDR3 is 11 amino acids long. CDR3 nucleotide sequence: TGTGCCAGCAGGGAGGCCACTGAAGCTTTCTTT. Translating gives CASREATEAFF.

The gene calls are TRBV25-1 and TRBJ2-1; maybe TRBD1 (5 bases). The CDR3 is 14 amino acids. V was pared by 4 bases and J by 10 bases, with 17 bases between. Looked up from germline, CDR1 is MGHDK and CDR2 is SYGVNS. Here the CDR3 DNA reads TGTGCCAGCAGTGGATTGGACATTTTCCCCGAGCAGTTCTTC. It is translated as CASSGLDIFPEQFF. Complete variable domain (other parts from reference TRBV25-1 and TRBJ2-1): EADIYQTPRYLVIGTGKKITLECSQTMGHDKMYWYQQDPGMELHLIHYSYGVNSTEKGDLSSESTVSRIRTEHFPLTLESARPSHTSQYLCASSGLDIFPEQFFGPGTRLTVL.

The chain links TRBV12-5 to TRBJ1-5; no reliable D call. Germline loops: CDR1 LGHNT, CDR2 FRNRAP. The CDR3 is 12 amino acids. The V and J ends lost 7 bases and 5 bases respectively, with 9 bases between them. DNA of the CDR3: TGTGCTAGTGCATCCGGGGATCAGCCCCAGCATTTT. It yields the protein CASASGDQPQHF.

This clone was observed once. J is TRBJ1-5 and V is TRBV21-1. TRBV21-1 is a listed pseudogene. The CDR3 consists of 15 residues. CDR3 bases: TGTGCCAGCAGGAAGGAGGGAGGGGCAAATCAGCCCCAGCATTTT. This gives the protein CASRKEGGANQPQHF.

The V gene is TRBV5-1, the J gene TRBJ2-1, with TRBD2 matching 14 bases. The CDR3 sequence is 18 residues long. Germline CDR1 SGHRS, CDR2 YFSETQ. The trim removed 0 bases at V and 3 bases at J, leaving 5 bases unmatched. The CDR3 nucleotides read TGCGCCAGCAGCTTGGCTTCGACTAGCGGGGGGGACTACAATGAGCAGTTCTTC. It codes for CASSLASTSGGDYNEQFF.

This chain uses TRBV14 with TRBJ2-3; D might be TRBD2 (5 bases). This CDR3 has 14 amino acids. CDR1 and CDR2 from the germline V gene are SGHDN and FVKESK. Trimming took off 1 base at V and 5 bases at J, with 10 bases between the two ends. CDR3 in amino acids: CASSQVGNEDTQYF. CDR3 nucleotide sequence: TGTGCCAGCAGCCAAGTCGGGAATGAAGATACGCAGTATTTT.

The chain has TRBV19 and TRBJ2-3; 8 nucleotides align to TRBD2. The germline V gene has CDR1 LNHDA and CDR2 SQIVND (reference sequence). The CDR3 is 15 residues long. V lost 6 bases to trimming and J lost 3 bases; unmatched junction nucleotides: 8. The CDR3 coding sequence is TGTGCCAGTAGGTTTCGGGAGGGGCCGACAGATACGCAGTATTTT. Residues: CASRFREGPTDTQYF.

This clone was found a few times. The CDR3 sequence is CASSRSSGNPDTQYF. CDR3 nucleotides: TGTGCCAGCAGTCGGTCCAGCGGGAATCCAGATACGCAGTATTTT. The J gene is TRBJ2-3, the V gene TRBV11-3; TRBD2 matches at 7 bases. The germline gives CDR1 SGHNT, CDR2 YENEEA. The CDR3 has 15 residues. Trimming took 6 bases from V and 4 from J; bases not matched to a gene: 10.

The chain combines TRBV27 with TRBJ2-1; D is unresolved. Germline lookup yields CDR1 MNHEY and CDR2 SMNVEV (reference sequence). The CDR3 consists of 13 residues. The V end was cut by 5 bases, the J end by 6 bases, with 11 bases between. CDR3 DNA sequence: TGTGCCAGCAGTCCTGTTCGGTTCAATGAGCAGTTCTTC. The encoded protein is CASSPVRFNEQFF.

This clone has a handful of counts. This rearrangement joins TRBV5-1 to TRBJ1-2, with 9 positions matching TRBD1. Germline V CDR1 and CDR2: SGHRS, YFSETQ. The V and J ends lost 3 bases and 7 bases, in that order; junction bases with no gene match: 13. The CDR3 is 16 amino acids. The CDR3 protein is CASSSDTGGEIPGYTF. The CDR3 nucleotides read TGCGCCAGCAGCTCGGACACAGGGGGCGAGATTCCTGGCTACACCTTC.

The V gene is TRBV18, the J gene TRBJ1-1, with TRBD1 as a possible D gene (6 bases). The V and J ends lost 3 bases and 6 bases respectively, with 14 bases between them. Germline V gene lookup returns CDR1 KGHSH and CDR2 LQKENI. The CDR3 has 14 residues. The CDR3 DNA sequence: TGTGCCAGCTCACCGGGGGCATATCTCCCTGAAGCTTTCTTT. Translating it yields CASSPGAYLPEAFF.

The chain links TRBV7-2 to TRBJ1-1, with a tentative D call TRBD1 (5 bases). V shed 3 bases and J shed 3 bases, with 14 bases lying between them. The V gene's germline CDR1 is SGHTA and CDR2 FQGNSA. The CDR3 covers 15 residues. Here the CDR3 reads CASSFFKAGDTEAFF. Here the CDR3 DNA reads TGTGCCAGCAGCTTTTTCAAGGCGGGGGACACTGAAGCTTTCTTT.

The CDR3 DNA reads TGTGCCAGCAGCCCCTCCGGGACAGGGGGCCTAATGGGTGATACGCAGTATTTT. This encodes CASSPSGTGGLMGDTQYF. This chain connects TRBV28 to TRBJ2-3, with 12 positions matching TRBD1. Looked up from germline, CDR1 is MDHEN and CDR2 is SYDVKM. V lost 6 bases and J lost 6; bases outside the gene matches: 16. CDR3 size: 18 residues. Drawing the rest from reference TRBV28 and TRBJ2-3, the complete variable domain is DVKVTQSSRYLVKRTGEKVFLECVQDMDHENMFWYRQDPGLGLRLIYFSYDVKMKEKGDIPEGYSVSREKKERFSLILESASTNQTSMYLCASSPSGTGGLMGDTQYFGPGTRLTVL.

V is TRBV4-3 and J is TRBJ2-5, with D unresolved. This CDR3 is 12 amino acids long. Germline CDR1 LGHNA, CDR2 YSLEER. V dropped 0 bases and J dropped 5 bases, with 4 bases sitting between them. This chain's CDR3 is CASSQDQETQYF. In DNA, the CDR3 is TGCGCCAGCAGCCAAGATCAGGAGACCCAGTACTTC.

The genes are TRBV19 and TRBJ1-3; the match to TRBD1 covers 8 bases. J gave up 0 bases and V 5 bases, and 3 bases lay outside the gene matches. Looked up from germline, CDR1 is LNHDA and CDR2 is SQIVND (reference sequence). This CDR3 region has 15 residues. Written as DNA, the CDR3 is TGTGCCAGTAGTCCGGACAGGGCCTCTGGAAACACCATATATTTT. Translation: CASSPDRASGNTIYF.

The V and J genes are TRBV2 and TRBJ2-5; D is ambiguous. The length of the CDR3 is 11 residues. Germline V gives CDR1 SNHLY, CDR2 FYNNEI. V lost 9 bases to trimming and J lost 1 base, with 6 bases between them. In nucleotides, the CDR3 is TGTGCCAGTGCGGTCCAAGAGACCCAGTACTTC. Translating it yields CASAVQETQYF. Full variable domain (remainder filled in from reference TRBV2 and TRBJ2-5): EPEVTQTPSHQVTQMGQEVILRCVPISNHLYFYWYRQILGQKVEFLVSFYNNEISEKSEIFDDQFSVERPDGSNFTLKIRSTKLEDSAMYFCASAVQETQYFGPGTRLLVL.

The chain joins TRBV6-5 to TRBJ1-5, with no clear D. The V end was cut by 0 bases, the J end by 9 bases, with 9 bases between. CDR1 and CDR2 from the germline V gene are MNHEY and SVGAGI. CDR3 length equals 13 residues. The CDR3 region is CASSYSGVLPQHF. CDR3 sequence (DNA): TGTGCCAGCAGTTACTCGGGAGTTCTGCCCCAGCATTTT.

V gene TRBV11-2 combines with J gene TRBJ1-2; D remains ambiguous. The germline CDR1 and CDR2 sequences are SGHAT and FQNNGV. Trimming stripped 5 bases from V and 0 bases from J, with 7 bases between. The CDR3 sequence is 13 residues long. The CDR3 DNA is TGTGCCAGCAGCAGCGGGACTAACTATGGCTACACCTTC. This codes for CASSSGTNYGYTF.

CDR3 DNA sequence: TGCAGCGTCTCCGGGACAGGCAGGGAGAACACCGGGGAGCTGTTTTTT. It encodes CSVSGTGRENTGELFF. The V call is TRBV29-1, the J call TRBJ2-2, with TRBD1 matching over 8 bases. Germline lookup yields CDR1 SQVTM and CDR2 ANQGSEA. This CDR3 is 16 amino acids long. Trimming took 6 bases from V and 1 from J; bases not matched to a gene: 10.